The present T cell receptor (beta chain) was sequenced within a study of OX40 agonist ivuxolimab in advanced cancers. The protocol was immunoSEQ multiplex PCR, while the TCRdb copy is restricted to in-frame clones and leaves out a portion. This table holds approximately 80,000 clones, about nine tenths found once. This CDR3 comprises 19 residues. The V and J ends lost 0 bases and 4 bases respectively, with 23 bases between them. This TCR was sampled from an adult with an advanced solid tumor such as melanoma, head and neck, liver or kidney cancer. The J gene is TRBJ2-3, the V gene TRBV23-1; a weak D match, TRBD2 (6 bases). TRBV23-1 is marked as an open reading frame, function uncertain. The source material was CD4+ or CD8+ T cells sorted from blood, sampled in a trial of the OX40 agonist ivuxolimab. The CDR3 nucleotides are TGCGCCAGCAGTCAATCTATTGTAAAGGCAGGGACTCCCCCAGATACGCAGTATTTT. Translated, it gives CASSQSIVKAGTPPDTQYF.